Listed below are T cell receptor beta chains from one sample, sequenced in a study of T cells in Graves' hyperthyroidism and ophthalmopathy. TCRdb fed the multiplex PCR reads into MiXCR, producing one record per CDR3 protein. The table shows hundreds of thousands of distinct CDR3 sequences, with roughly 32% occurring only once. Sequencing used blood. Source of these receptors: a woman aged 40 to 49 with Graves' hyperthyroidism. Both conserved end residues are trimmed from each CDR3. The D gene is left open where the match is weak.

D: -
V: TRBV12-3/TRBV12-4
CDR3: ASSLGMGENTIY

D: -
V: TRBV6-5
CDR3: ASSRAWSGYT

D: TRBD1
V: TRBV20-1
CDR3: SATGTGLRGAF

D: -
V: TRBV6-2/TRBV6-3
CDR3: ASSRASVGPYEQY

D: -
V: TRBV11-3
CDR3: ASSLGPAGSGYT

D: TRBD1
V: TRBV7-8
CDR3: ASSSGQVNTEAF

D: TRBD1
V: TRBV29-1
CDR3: SVVWGNRGGTELNTEAF

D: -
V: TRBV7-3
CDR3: ASSLRERSETQY

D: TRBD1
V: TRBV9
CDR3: ASSSQGQGVSPLH

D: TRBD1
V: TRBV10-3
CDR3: AIRGDSSYEQY

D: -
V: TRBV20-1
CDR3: SAPKAESGNQPQH

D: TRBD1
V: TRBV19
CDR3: ASSALAGGLTRDTGELF

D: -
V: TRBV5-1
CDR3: ASSLVSGNSPLH

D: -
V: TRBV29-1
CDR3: SVEGGMNTEAF

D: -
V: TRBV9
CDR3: ASRTVPNTEAF

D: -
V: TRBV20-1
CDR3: STRGGGREKLF

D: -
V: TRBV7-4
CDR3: ASRDGPIHTGELF

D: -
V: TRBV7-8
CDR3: ASRTASEAF

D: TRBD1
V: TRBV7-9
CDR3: ASSPGQGETQH

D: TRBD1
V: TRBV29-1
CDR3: SVSQGTEAF

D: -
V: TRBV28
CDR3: ASILGTPWSNQPQH

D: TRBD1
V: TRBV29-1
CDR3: SLSRTGGHGYT

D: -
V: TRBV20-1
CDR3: SARAPSGTDSYEQY

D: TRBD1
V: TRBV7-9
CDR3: ASSQGTAEEQY

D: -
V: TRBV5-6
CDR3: ASSLDFIGETQY

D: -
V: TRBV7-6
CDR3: ASSLALANTDTQY

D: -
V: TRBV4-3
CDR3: ASSQDEGNRNQPQH

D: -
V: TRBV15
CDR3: ATSPGRLEANYGYT

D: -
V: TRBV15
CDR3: ATSRRDAADNEQF

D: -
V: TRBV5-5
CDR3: ASSLVGGGNSPLH

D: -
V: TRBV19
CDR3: ASRSRGSPYEQY

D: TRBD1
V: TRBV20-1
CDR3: SARGGTGFGNSPLH

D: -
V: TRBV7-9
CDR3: ASSPRTVGGELF

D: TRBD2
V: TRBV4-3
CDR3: ASSQDPRLAGGPVTGELF

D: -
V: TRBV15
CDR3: ATKLQGLYGYT

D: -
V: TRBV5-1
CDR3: ASSLDDTLERY

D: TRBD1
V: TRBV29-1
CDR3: SVEGGDRVDNEQF

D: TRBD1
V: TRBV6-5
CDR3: ASSSTGTVNTEAF

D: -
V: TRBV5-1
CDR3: ASSPADSANTGELF

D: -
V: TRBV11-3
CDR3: ASSLWRGGYEQY

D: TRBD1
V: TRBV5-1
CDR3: ASSLKQGQGKDYGYT

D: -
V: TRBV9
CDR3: ASSVASAEHEQY

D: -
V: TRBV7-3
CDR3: ASSYGVSPQEAQY

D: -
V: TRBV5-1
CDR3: ASSQAQTGGTGELF

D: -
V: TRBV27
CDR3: ASSRTGSGELF

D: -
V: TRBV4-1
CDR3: ASSQDLYGQETQY

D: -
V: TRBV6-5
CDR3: ASSTEDGTMRYT

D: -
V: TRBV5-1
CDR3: ASSLAPDSNYGYT

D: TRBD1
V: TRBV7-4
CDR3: ASSLRDSLMNTEAF

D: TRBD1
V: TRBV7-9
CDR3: ASSSQGNNYGYT

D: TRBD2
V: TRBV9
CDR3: ASSAKAGGETQY

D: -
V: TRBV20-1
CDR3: SARGPTGV

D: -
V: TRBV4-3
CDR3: ASSQDLDWVT